The source of this T cell receptor beta chain is a study of cytomegalovirus exposure and HLA in healthy donors. Study-wide background: One earlier analysis, a look at roughly 170 million T cells, found 117 million unique TCR beta sequences. Genotyping of roughly 400 donors showed that roughly 80% belonged to the Caucasian-associated ancestry cluster.

As for this clone: Antigen unknown.

The study, taken as a whole, reports: It is likely that the observed cluster of highly shared sequence variants was a sequencing artifact.

Deletions cut 4 bases from V and 3 bases from J, with 13 bases between. The V gene's germline CDR1 is MDHEN and CDR2 SYDVKM. This CDR3 has 14 residues. This PCR relied on a set of 60 Vbeta primers and 13 Jbeta primers. Sequenced by immunoSEQ multiplex PCR; TCRdb stores in-frame clones only, minus some. Counted here are about 130,000 clones, around nine tenths occurring once; the ten biggest clones make up 4% to 6.5%. The genes are TRBV28 and TRBJ2-7, with a tentative D call TRBD2 (7 bases). The sequenced sample consisted of PBMCs. This TCR came from a woman aged 25 to 45 in good health and CMV-seronegative. The CDR3 sequence: CASSSGGPDYEQYF. In nucleotides, the CDR3 is TGTGCCAGCAGTTCCGGGGGGCCCGACTACGAGCAGTACTTC. Filled out from reference TRBV28 and TRBJ2-7, the complete variable domain reads DVKVTQSSRYLVKRTGEKVFLECVQDMDHENMFWYRQDPGLGLRLIYFSYDVKMKEKGDIPEGYSVSREKKERFSLILESASTNQTSMYLCASSSGGPDYEQYFGPGTRLTVT.